A selection of T cell receptor beta chains follows, all from one sample in a study of T cell repertoires in cytomegalovirus infection. These receptors' targets are unknown. Each CDR3 protein is one row after TCRdb ran MiXCR on the reads. The data hold roughly 990,000 distinct CDR3 sequences, with roughly 30% observed a single time. This specimen was cultured CD8+ T cells from PBMCs, taken from culture after CMV antigen stimulation. All receptors come from a human donor in good health (CMV status not recorded). Some clones in this sample may be carry-over from other donors' samples. Both conserved end residues are part of each CDR3. Fields, in order: J gene, V gene, D gene, clone size, CDR3 DNA, CDR3 protein. A D gene is named only where the DNA matches it firmly. Size is omitted from some rows. Given values are once, few, many or a class for expanded clones.

j_gene: TRBJ1-1
v_gene: TRBV7-6
d_gene: NA
abundance: NA
CDR3nt: TGTGCCGGCAGCTTAGGATCAGGGAACACTGAAGCTTTCTTT
CDR3aa: CAGSLGSGNTEAFF

j_gene: TRBJ2-7
v_gene: TRBV20-1
d_gene: TRBD2
abundance: NA
CDR3nt: TGCAGTGCTAGAGATTGGGGGACTAGCGAATTCACTACCTACGAGCAGTACTTC
CDR3aa: CSARDWGTSEFTTYEQYF

j_gene: TRBJ1-2
v_gene: TRBV7-2
d_gene: NA
abundance: many
CDR3nt: TGTGCCAGCAGCTCGACAGGATTACCCCAACCTAACTATGGCTACACCTTC
CDR3aa: CASSSTGLPQPNYGYTF

j_gene: TRBJ1-2
v_gene: TRBV7-9
d_gene: NA
abundance: NA
CDR3nt: TGTGCCAGCAGTCCAGTTCCAGGGAGGGACTATGGCTACACCTTC
CDR3aa: CASSPVPGRDYGYTF

j_gene: TRBJ1-1
v_gene: TRBV7-9
d_gene: TRBD1
abundance: many
CDR3nt: TGTGCCAGCGGCCCCAAAATCCAGGGGGTGAACACTGAAGCTTTCTTT
CDR3aa: CASGPKIQGVNTEAFF

j_gene: TRBJ2-2
v_gene: TRBV11-3
d_gene: NA
abundance: NA
CDR3nt: TGTGCCAGCAGCCCAGGCGCTCACAGAAACACCGGGGAGCTGTTTTTT
CDR3aa: CASSPGAHRNTGELFF

j_gene: TRBJ1-1
v_gene: TRBV7-9
d_gene: TRBD1
abundance: few
CDR3nt: TGTGCCAGCAGCGAAGTACAGGGGGCCCTGAGAACTGAAGCTTTCTTT
CDR3aa: CASSEVQGALRTEAFF

j_gene: TRBJ2-4
v_gene: TRBV18
d_gene: TRBD1
abundance: NA
CDR3nt: TGTGCCAGCTCACCGCCCCCGGGACAGGGGACCGTTAATACCGCCAAAAACATTCAGTACTTC
CDR3aa: CASSPPPGQGTVNTAKNIQYF

j_gene: TRBJ1-1
v_gene: TRBV7-8
d_gene: NA
abundance: many
CDR3nt: TGTGCCAGCAGCCCTCCTGGACAGACCCCATTGAACACTGAAGCTTTCTTT
CDR3aa: CASSPPGQTPLNTEAFF

j_gene: TRBJ2-1
v_gene: TRBV7-2
d_gene: TRBD2
abundance: few
CDR3nt: TGTGCCAGCAGCTCCCGCGGAAGAGCGGGGGGGTTCAATGAGCAGTTCTTC
CDR3aa: CASSSRGRAGGFNEQFF

j_gene: TRBJ2-1
v_gene: TRBV5-4
d_gene: NA
abundance: NA
CDR3nt: TGTGCCAGCACCCCGGACGGATACTACAATGAGCAGTTCTTC
CDR3aa: CASTPDGYYNEQFF

j_gene: TRBJ2-1
v_gene: TRBV4-1
d_gene: NA
abundance: NA
CDR3nt: TGCGCCAGCAGCCAGGCCTTGAACAATGAGCAGTTCTTC
CDR3aa: CASSQALNNEQFF

j_gene: TRBJ2-5
v_gene: TRBV7-8
d_gene: TRBD2
abundance: few
CDR3nt: TGTGCCACACTCCCTAAGGGTAGCGGGGACCAAGAGACCCAGTACTTC
CDR3aa: CATLPKGSGDQETQYF

j_gene: TRBJ2-7
v_gene: TRBV10-2
d_gene: NA
abundance: NA
CDR3nt: TGCGCCAGCAGTGAGTCAGGGGGAAAAGGCTACGAGCAGTACTTC
CDR3aa: CASSESGGKGYEQYF

j_gene: TRBJ1-1
v_gene: TRBV12-3/TRBV12-4
d_gene: NA
abundance: few
CDR3nt: TGTGCCAGCAGTTTCCGTTCTTCGAGGACAGAAGCTTTCTTT
CDR3aa: CASSFRSSRTEAFF

j_gene: TRBJ2-2
v_gene: TRBV19
d_gene: TRBD1
abundance: NA
CDR3nt: TGTGCCAGTTCCCTCTCCGGGACAGGGGGCTACACCGGGGAGCTGTTTTTT
CDR3aa: CASSLSGTGGYTGELFF

j_gene: TRBJ1-1
v_gene: TRBV6-2/TRBV6-3
d_gene: NA
abundance: NA
CDR3nt: TGTGCCAGCAGTTGGGGGGATGAAGCTTTCTTT
CDR3aa: CASSWGDEAFF

j_gene: TRBJ2-1
v_gene: TRBV4-1
d_gene: NA
abundance: NA
CDR3nt: TGCGCCAGCAGCCAAGATCTGGGAAACCCTTGGAATGAGCAGTTCTTC
CDR3aa: CASSQDLGNPWNEQFF

j_gene: TRBJ2-3
v_gene: TRBV12-3/TRBV12-4
d_gene: NA
abundance: few
CDR3nt: TGTGCCATAAGCACAGATACGCAGTATTTT
CDR3aa: CAISTDTQYF

j_gene: TRBJ1-2
v_gene: TRBV6-2/TRBV6-3
d_gene: NA
abundance: few
CDR3nt: TGTGCCAGCAGGACTCCGGGACGACTTACCTATGGCTACACCTTC
CDR3aa: CASRTPGRLTYGYTF

j_gene: TRBJ2-3
v_gene: TRBV10-3
d_gene: TRBD2
abundance: NA
CDR3nt: TGTGCCATCAGCAAGACTAGCGGTAGCACAGATACGCAGTATTTT
CDR3aa: CAISKTSGSTDTQYF

j_gene: TRBJ2-1
v_gene: TRBV28
d_gene: NA
abundance: NA
CDR3nt: TGTGCCAGCAGGTGGGGGGACAATGAGCAGTTCTTC
CDR3aa: CASRWGDNEQFF

j_gene: TRBJ2-1
v_gene: TRBV4-3
d_gene: TRBD1
abundance: NA
CDR3nt: TGCGCCAGCAGCCAAGATCCGAACAGGGGGCTCTGGGATGAGCAGTTCTTC
CDR3aa: CASSQDPNRGLWDEQFF

j_gene: TRBJ2-1
v_gene: TRBV11-1
d_gene: TRBD2
abundance: few
CDR3nt: TGTGCCAGCAGCCCCTTTGGGGCGGGGGATCTTAATGAGCAGTTCTTC
CDR3aa: CASSPFGAGDLNEQFF

j_gene: TRBJ1-1
v_gene: TRBV7-2
d_gene: NA
abundance: few
CDR3nt: TGTGCCAGCAGCCTGCCGACAGGGAACACTGAAGCTTTCTTT
CDR3aa: CASSLPTGNTEAFF

j_gene: TRBJ2-7
v_gene: TRBV27
d_gene: TRBD1
abundance: few
CDR3nt: TGTGCCAGCAGTGTACAGGGGTCCGAGCAGTACTTC
CDR3aa: CASSVQGSEQYF

j_gene: TRBJ2-2
v_gene: TRBV12-3/TRBV12-4
d_gene: TRBD1
abundance: NA
CDR3nt: TGTGCCAGCAGCGGACAGGCGAACACCGGGGAGCTGTTTTTT
CDR3aa: CASSGQANTGELFF

j_gene: TRBJ2-6
v_gene: TRBV4-1
d_gene: TRBD1
abundance: few
CDR3nt: TGCGCCAGCAGCCAAGATCTCAGGGGGACAGACCTTTTTTTTGGGGCCAACGTCCTGACTTTC
CDR3aa: CASSQDLRGTDLFFGANVLTF

j_gene: TRBJ2-3
v_gene: TRBV20-1
d_gene: TRBD2
abundance: once
CDR3nt: TGCAGTGCTAGCCTTACTAGCGGGGGGGCCACAGATACGCAGTATTTT
CDR3aa: CSASLTSGGATDTQYF

j_gene: TRBJ2-1
v_gene: TRBV29-1
d_gene: TRBD2
abundance: NA
CDR3nt: TGCAGCGTTGAAGGGCTAGCGGGGGTCTCCTACAATGAGCAGTTCTTC
CDR3aa: CSVEGLAGVSYNEQFF

j_gene: TRBJ2-3
v_gene: TRBV5-8
d_gene: TRBD2
abundance: few
CDR3nt: TGTGCCAGCAGCCCCCGGGGGGGCCGCACAGATACGCAGTATTTT
CDR3aa: CASSPRGGRTDTQYF

j_gene: TRBJ2-3
v_gene: TRBV2
d_gene: NA
abundance: NA
CDR3nt: TGTGCCAGCAGTGACAAGACCTGGGGGACAGATACGCAGTATTTT
CDR3aa: CASSDKTWGTDTQYF

j_gene: TRBJ1-5
v_gene: TRBV2
d_gene: NA
abundance: NA
CDR3nt: TGTGCCAGCAGTGAATTCCGGGCTAGCAATCAGCCCCAGCATTTT
CDR3aa: CASSEFRASNQPQHF

j_gene: TRBJ2-1
v_gene: TRBV19
d_gene: TRBD2
abundance: NA
CDR3nt: TGTGCCAGCCAGACTAGCGGGGGGCCCAATGAGCAGTTCTTC
CDR3aa: CASQTSGGPNEQFF

j_gene: TRBJ2-3
v_gene: TRBV19
d_gene: NA
abundance: NA
CDR3nt: TGTGCCAGCAAAGGACAGAGCACAGATACGCAGTATTTT
CDR3aa: CASKGQSTDTQYF

j_gene: TRBJ2-7
v_gene: TRBV20-1
d_gene: NA
abundance: NA
CDR3nt: TGCAGTGCTAGCCGCGAAGAGGTCGAGCAGTACTTC
CDR3aa: CSASREEVEQYF

j_gene: TRBJ2-7
v_gene: TRBV11-2
d_gene: NA
abundance: few
CDR3nt: TGTGCCAGCAGCTTATCGGATTCGGAGCAGTACTTC
CDR3aa: CASSLSDSEQYF

j_gene: TRBJ2-5
v_gene: TRBV9
d_gene: NA
abundance: NA
CDR3nt: TGTGCCAGCAGCGTAGAGGGGAGCCAAGAGACCCAGTACTTC
CDR3aa: CASSVEGSQETQYF

j_gene: TRBJ2-5
v_gene: TRBV10-2
d_gene: NA
abundance: NA
CDR3nt: TGCGCCAGCACCGACAGGGGAGGGCGCGAGACCCAGTACTTC
CDR3aa: CASTDRGGRETQYF

j_gene: TRBJ1-1
v_gene: TRBV19
d_gene: NA
abundance: few
CDR3nt: TGTGCCAGTAGTATGAGGTCGGGGGGTTGGACTGAAGCTTTCTTT
CDR3aa: CASSMRSGGWTEAFF

j_gene: TRBJ2-5
v_gene: TRBV7-2
d_gene: NA
abundance: many
CDR3nt: TGTGCCAGCAGCCCTGAGGGGTATTCGTTTGAGACCCAGTACTTC
CDR3aa: CASSPEGYSFETQYF

j_gene: TRBJ2-1
v_gene: TRBV18
d_gene: TRBD2
abundance: NA
CDR3nt: TGTGCCAGCTCACCAAGGACTAGCGGGGAGCAGTTCTTC
CDR3aa: CASSPRTSGEQFF

j_gene: TRBJ2-6
v_gene: TRBV7-8
d_gene: NA
abundance: many
CDR3nt: TGTGCCAGCAGCTTAGCGCCGGGACGGTTCTCTGGGGCCAACGTCCTGACTTTC
CDR3aa: CASSLAPGRFSGANVLTF

j_gene: TRBJ1-1
v_gene: TRBV27
d_gene: TRBD1
abundance: few
CDR3nt: TGTGCCAGCAGTCCCATCGGACAGGGACCCACTGAAGCTTTCTTT
CDR3aa: CASSPIGQGPTEAFF

j_gene: TRBJ1-2
v_gene: TRBV4-3
d_gene: TRBD1
abundance: NA
CDR3nt: TGCGCCAACAGCCAAGAAGGGACAGCTCCTCTCGGGTATGGCTACACCTTC
CDR3aa: CANSQEGTAPLGYGYTF

j_gene: TRBJ2-1
v_gene: TRBV3-1
d_gene: TRBD2
abundance: NA
CDR3nt: TGTGCCAGCAGCCAAGGCCGACTAGCGGGGGGCAATGAGCAGTTCTTC
CDR3aa: CASSQGRLAGGNEQFF

j_gene: TRBJ2-4
v_gene: TRBV6-5
d_gene: TRBD1
abundance: few
CDR3nt: TGTGCCAGCAGCTTCGGACAGGGCAACATTCAGTACTTC
CDR3aa: CASSFGQGNIQYF

j_gene: TRBJ2-7
v_gene: TRBV5-4
d_gene: NA
abundance: NA
CDR3nt: TGTGCCAGCAGCACACCAGGCGACTCCTACGAGCAGTACTTC
CDR3aa: CASSTPGDSYEQYF

j_gene: TRBJ2-5
v_gene: TRBV6-5
d_gene: TRBD2
abundance: many
CDR3nt: TGTGCCAGCAGTTACGTCGGGAGGGGAGTGTACCAAGAGACCCAGTACTTC
CDR3aa: CASSYVGRGVYQETQYF